This T cell receptor (beta chain) is drawn from a study of T cell responses to AZD1222 COVID-19 vaccine. Study context: Second-dose schedules of about 4 or about 12 weeks were combined. The study, taken as a whole, reports: Donors in the cohort were predominantly white British and more often female, and clonal diversity was possibly underestimated.

As for this clone: The antigen is not known.

Clones were sequenced by immunoSEQ multiplex PCR, and TCRdb holds only the in-frame ones, with some missing. The sample includes roughly 170,000 clones, about 91% seen only once; the top ten take 1.5% to 2%. This TCR came from an adult in good health. The material sequenced was peripheral blood, taken on day 0 of AZD1222 vaccination.

CDR3 sequence reads: CASSPGINEQYF. Written as DNA, the CDR3 is TGTGCCAGCTCACCCGGGATAAACGAGCAGTACTTC. The chain joins TRBV18 to TRBJ2-7; possibly TRBD2 for D (5 bases). Germline assignment: CDR1 KGHSH and CDR2 LQKENI. This CDR3 has 12 amino acids. Trimming took 3 bases from V and 5 from J, leaving 8 bases between them.